Listed below are T cell receptor beta chains from one sample, sequenced in a study of T cell responses to AZD1222 COVID-19 vaccine. Using immunoSEQ multiplex PCR, the repertoire was profiled, and TCRdb retains in-frame clones only, with some absent. The sample lists roughly 70,000 clones, roughly 82% seen once, with roughly 5.4% in the top ten. The material was peripheral blood, obtained on day 0 of AZD1222 vaccination. The origin of the receptors is an adult in good health. The conserved cysteine and the conserved F or W are not part of the CDR3 here. Each record gives: CDR3 protein, D gene, J gene, clone size, V gene, CDR3 length. D genes are given only for firm matches. Not all rows give a size; the values are once, few, many and, for expanded clones, a class.

cdr3_aa: AWSPGTANEKLF
d_call: TRBD1
j_call: TRBJ1-4
clone_size: .
v_call: TRBV30
cdr3_length: 12

cdr3_aa: ATSPTTGREDYGYT
d_call: .
j_call: TRBJ1-2
clone_size: once
v_call: TRBV24-1
cdr3_length: 14

cdr3_aa: ASSSPDRRGGTDTQY
d_call: .
j_call: TRBJ2-3
clone_size: .
v_call: TRBV5-1
cdr3_length: 15

cdr3_aa: ASSLLAGGLDEQF
d_call: TRBD2
j_call: TRBJ2-1
clone_size: .
v_call: TRBV18
cdr3_length: 13

cdr3_aa: AWSNLDPYNSPLH
d_call: .
j_call: TRBJ1-6
clone_size: .
v_call: TRBV30
cdr3_length: 13

cdr3_aa: ASIGGTGELF
d_call: .
j_call: TRBJ2-2
clone_size: few
v_call: TRBV6-6
cdr3_length: 10

cdr3_aa: ASSPRTAGNNSPLH
d_call: .
j_call: TRBJ1-6
clone_size: .
v_call: TRBV9
cdr3_length: 14

cdr3_aa: ASSQGVPTRTTDTQY
d_call: .
j_call: TRBJ2-3
clone_size: .
v_call: TRBV4-2
cdr3_length: 15

cdr3_aa: ASSQEHRGHEQF
d_call: TRBD1
j_call: TRBJ2-1
clone_size: .
v_call: TRBV4-3
cdr3_length: 12

cdr3_aa: ASSLADGYEQY
d_call: .
j_call: TRBJ2-7
clone_size: .
v_call: TRBV7-9
cdr3_length: 11

cdr3_aa: ASSPSDTQY
d_call: .
j_call: TRBJ2-3
clone_size: .
v_call: TRBV18
cdr3_length: 9

cdr3_aa: ASSQDSRGRYGYT
d_call: TRBD1
j_call: TRBJ1-2
clone_size: .
v_call: TRBV4-1
cdr3_length: 13

cdr3_aa: ASSSQGFRARGELF
d_call: .
j_call: TRBJ2-2
clone_size: .
v_call: TRBV28
cdr3_length: 14

cdr3_aa: ASSVYSNQPQH
d_call: .
j_call: TRBJ1-5
clone_size: .
v_call: TRBV5-6
cdr3_length: 11

cdr3_aa: ASSLRGQETQY
d_call: .
j_call: TRBJ2-5
clone_size: .
v_call: TRBV7-9
cdr3_length: 11

cdr3_aa: ASSIRGNTEAF
d_call: .
j_call: TRBJ1-1
clone_size: .
v_call: TRBV19
cdr3_length: 11

cdr3_aa: ASSLEWGATEAF
d_call: .
j_call: TRBJ1-1
clone_size: .
v_call: TRBV7-8
cdr3_length: 12

cdr3_aa: ASSRGDEQY
d_call: .
j_call: TRBJ2-7
clone_size: .
v_call: TRBV11-3
cdr3_length: 9

cdr3_aa: ASSYPPRMNTEAF
d_call: .
j_call: TRBJ1-1
clone_size: .
v_call: TRBV6-9
cdr3_length: 13

cdr3_aa: ASSQDRGDSPLH
d_call: TRBD1
j_call: TRBJ1-6
clone_size: .
v_call: TRBV4-3
cdr3_length: 12

cdr3_aa: ASSPQPFTAAETQY
d_call: .
j_call: TRBJ2-5
clone_size: .
v_call: TRBV11-2
cdr3_length: 14

cdr3_aa: ASSVTGSSGNTIY
d_call: .
j_call: TRBJ1-3
clone_size: .
v_call: TRBV9
cdr3_length: 13

cdr3_aa: ASMTGRAGQPQH
d_call: .
j_call: TRBJ1-5
clone_size: once
v_call: TRBV2
cdr3_length: 12

cdr3_aa: ASSPLGGGHEQY
d_call: TRBD2
j_call: TRBJ2-7
clone_size: .
v_call: TRBV3-1/TRBV3-2
cdr3_length: 12

cdr3_aa: SASLGAPEKLF
d_call: .
j_call: TRBJ1-4
clone_size: .
v_call: TRBV20-1
cdr3_length: 11

cdr3_aa: ASSGTGGAETQY
d_call: TRBD1
j_call: TRBJ2-5
clone_size: .
v_call: TRBV19
cdr3_length: 12

cdr3_aa: ASSPEVGWGHTIY
d_call: .
j_call: TRBJ1-3
clone_size: .
v_call: TRBV4-1
cdr3_length: 13

cdr3_aa: ASSSLLGQPQH
d_call: .
j_call: TRBJ1-5
clone_size: .
v_call: TRBV19
cdr3_length: 11

cdr3_aa: ASSQDGGLGNQPQH
d_call: .
j_call: TRBJ1-5
clone_size: .
v_call: TRBV4-1
cdr3_length: 14

cdr3_aa: AISDRHRGNNYGYT
d_call: TRBD1
j_call: TRBJ1-2
clone_size: .
v_call: TRBV10-3
cdr3_length: 14

cdr3_aa: ASSYSRGGDSPLH
d_call: .
j_call: TRBJ1-6
clone_size: .
v_call: TRBV6-5
cdr3_length: 13

cdr3_aa: ASSTGQGATDTQY
d_call: TRBD1
j_call: TRBJ2-3
clone_size: few
v_call: TRBV5-1
cdr3_length: 13

cdr3_aa: ASSPRGGTSGYEQY
d_call: TRBD2
j_call: TRBJ2-7
clone_size: once
v_call: TRBV6-6
cdr3_length: 14

cdr3_aa: ASSSRGGFNYGYT
d_call: .
j_call: TRBJ1-2
clone_size: once
v_call: TRBV27
cdr3_length: 13

cdr3_aa: ASSLEVGYLYEQY
d_call: .
j_call: TRBJ2-7
clone_size: .
v_call: TRBV7-9
cdr3_length: 13

cdr3_aa: ASKMTGRSYEQY
d_call: .
j_call: TRBJ2-7
clone_size: .
v_call: TRBV27
cdr3_length: 12

cdr3_aa: ASSSPPGGLSGNTIY
d_call: .
j_call: TRBJ1-3
clone_size: .
v_call: TRBV11-3
cdr3_length: 15